This T cell receptor beta chain is from a study of blood T cell repertoires in COVID-19. Trimming left V 2 bases short and J 10 bases short, with 12 bases between. The CDR3 totals 13 residues. Germline V lookup: CDR1 GTSNPN, CDR2 SVGIG (reference sequence). Produced via immunoSEQ multiplex PCR; TCRdb's table is partial and in-frame only. This table holds about 320,000 clones, 85% found once. The sequenced material came from PBMCs or T cells enriched from blood (not recorded which). This receptor was identified in a woman in her 30s who had been exposed to COVID-19. The chain has TRBV30 and TRBJ1-6; no definite D call. CDR3 loop: CAWSRSGESPLHF. In DNA, the CDR3 is TGTGCCTGGAGTAGGTCCGGGGAATCACCCCTCCACTTT.